Listed here are 10 T cell receptor beta chains from one sample, sequenced in a study of blood T cell repertoires in COVID-19. Sequencing used immunoSEQ multiplex PCR; TCRdb keeps in-frame clones, though not all of them. The data show roughly 39,000 clones, approximately 92% seen once. Material: peripheral blood. The receptor source for this set is a man aged 25 to 40 with active or convalescent COVID-19.

The rearrangement joins TRBV28 to TRBJ2-1; D perhaps matches TRBD2 (6 bases). The CDR3 is 15 amino acids. Germline V gene lookup returns CDR1 MDHEN and CDR2 SYDVKM. V was pared by 5 bases and J by 2 bases, with 13 bases between. The CDR3 coding sequence is TGTGCCAGCAGTCTTAGCGGAACGCCCTACAATGAGCAGTTCTTC. This translates into CASSLSGTPYNEQFF.

The rearrangement links TRBV11-2 to TRBJ2-7; TRBD2 matches 7 bases. Trimming removed 7 bases from V and 1 base from J; junction bases left unmatched: 4. Germline V gene sequence: CDR1 SGHAT, CDR2 FQNNGV. The CDR3 runs to 13 residues. This CDR3 is CASNWGGSYEQYF. The CDR3 DNA sequence: TGTGCCAGCAATTGGGGAGGGTCCTACGAGCAGTACTTC.

This sequence joins TRBV19 and TRBJ2-7; 10 bases map to TRBD1. The CDR3 covers 14 residues. V lost 9 bases, J lost 7 bases, and 12 bases stayed unmatched. The germline V gene has CDR1 LNHDA and CDR2 SQIVND (reference sequence). This CDR3 reads CASRPTGGVREQYF. Here the CDR3 DNA reads TGTGCCAGCCGTCCGACAGGGGGCGTGAGGGAGCAGTACTTC.

J is TRBJ2-3 and V is TRBV7-2; 8 positions match TRBD2. The V segment lost 2 bases and the J segment 2 bases; nucleotides outside the gene matches: 3. Germline values: CDR1 SGHTA, CDR2 FQGNSA. The length of the CDR3 is 15 residues. CDR3 amino acids: CASSLRRGATDTQYF. CDR3 nucleotides: TGTGCCAGCAGCTTACGGCGGGGGGCCACAGATACGCAGTATTTT.

The CDR3 sequence: CASSLASGQGTKNIQYF. In DNA form, the CDR3 reads TGTGCCAGCAGCTTAGCATCGGGACAGGGGACCAAAAACATTCAGTACTTC. The chain uses TRBV11-3 and TRBJ2-4, with 10 bases aligning to TRBD1. This CDR3 is 17 amino acids long. Germline values: CDR1 SGHNT, CDR2 YENEEA. V lost 1 base to trimming and J lost 2 bases; unmatched junction nucleotides: 5.

The rearrangement joins TRBV7-2 to TRBJ1-6, with 11 bases fitting TRBD1. The CDR3 extends over 16 amino acids. Trimming removed 5 bases from V and 9 bases from J; junction bases left unmatched: 9. Germline-derived CDR1 and CDR2 are SGHTA and FQGNSA. The CDR3 protein is CASSPHRDRGVSPLHF. The CDR3 nucleotides are TGTGCCAGCAGCCCCCACCGGGACAGGGGGGTTTCACCCCTCCACTTT.

The chain recombines TRBV11-2 with TRBJ1-2; 10 bases agree with TRBD1. The CDR3 has 14 residues. With V trimmed by 1 base and J by 7 bases, 3 bases remained unmatched. The germline gives CDR1 SGHAT, CDR2 FQNNGV. The DNA of the CDR3 is TGTGCCAGCAGCTTAGGAGGGACAGGGGTTGGCTACACCTTC. The encoded protein is CASSLGGTGVGYTF.

The chain carries TRBV5-1 and TRBJ2-3; TRBD1 matches 9 bases. This CDR3 is 14 amino acids long. The V gene's germline CDR1 is SGHRS and CDR2 YFSETQ. J was trimmed by 6 bases and V by 4 bases; bases with no gene match: 6. CDR3 DNA: TGCGCCAGCAGCCCGGGACAGGGTGGGGATACGCAGTATTTT. This gives the protein CASSPGQGGDTQYF.

The CDR3 reads CASSVAGTTTGELFF. The DNA of the CDR3 is TGTGCCAGCAGCGTAGCGGGGACAACCACCGGGGAGCTGTTTTTT. The chain employs TRBV9 and TRBJ2-2, with D possibly matching TRBD1 (6 bases). Germline V gene lookup returns CDR1 SGDLS and CDR2 YYNGEE. This CDR3 is built from 15 residues. With 0 bases removed from V and 4 bases from J, the gap between germline ends came to 10 bases.

This clone ranks as large. V gene TRBV13 combines with J gene TRBJ2-4, with a weak D call TRBD1 (5 bases). The V end was cut by 0 bases, the J end by 0 bases, with 9 bases between. CDR1 and CDR2 (germline): PRHDT, FYEKMQ (reference sequence). This CDR3 is 16 amino acids long. The CDR3 DNA reads as TGTGCCAGCAGCTTAGGAGACAGTCTAGCCAAAAACATTCAGTACTTC. Encoded protein: CASSLGDSLAKNIQYF.